Presented here are 27 T cell receptor beta chains from one specimen sequenced in a study of post-analysis software for immune sequencing data. Researchers reported that TCR beta cDNA libraries carried unique molecular identifiers. TCRdb re-called the PCR reads through MiXCR, storing one row per CDR3 protein. The sample lists about 570,000 distinct CDR3 sequences, 34% occurring once. These receptors have no known antigen. Study-wide points: Among roughly 5 TRBV segments more frequent in patients than controls were TRBV5-6, TRBV5-1 and TRBV20-1.

The source material was blood. Receptor source: a girl younger than 18 with multiple sclerosis.

The chain joins TRBV7-2 to TRBJ2-3, with TRBD2 identical over 7 bases. The trim removed 2 bases at V and 3 bases at J, leaving 8 bases unmatched. The CDR3 runs to 16 residues. Germline loops: CDR1 SGHTA, CDR2 FQGNSA. The CDR3 reads CASSLWAASGTDTQYF. In DNA form, the CDR3 reads TGTGCCAGCAGCTTATGGGCAGCTAGCGGAACAGATACGCAGTATTTT. The whole variable domain, remainder taken from reference TRBV7-2 and TRBJ2-3, is GAGVSQSPSNKVTEKGKDVELRCDPISGHTALYWYRQSLGQGLEFLIYFQGNSAPDKSGLPSDRFSAERTGGSVSTLTIQRTQQEDSAVYLCASSLWAASGTDTQYFGPGTRLTVL.

The chain uses TRBV12-3 or TRBV12-4 and TRBJ1-2; TRBD1 is a possible D gene (5 bases). Trimming pared 7 bases from V and 7 bases from J, leaving 16 bases between. This CDR3 is 13 amino acids long. The CDR3 DNA sequence: TGTGCCAGCACCTCTCAGGGTTATGGTGGCTACACCTTC. Protein product: CASTSQGYGGYTF.

This rearrangement joins TRBV5-6 to TRBJ2-3; perhaps D is TRBD1 or TRBD2 (5 bases each). V gave up 6 bases and J gave up 4 bases, with 18 bases separating them. The CDR3 spans 15 residues. Germline lookup yields CDR1 SGHDT and CDR2 YYEEEE. Here the CDR3 reads CASTDSARGSDTQYF. In nucleotides, the CDR3 is TGTGCCAGCACCGACTCAGCACGGGGCTCAGATACGCAGTATTTT. The full variable domain, in which reference TRBV5-6 and TRBJ2-3 provide the parts outside the CDR3, is DAGVTQSPTHLIKTRGQQVTLRCSPKSGHDTVSWYQQALGQGPQFIFQYYEEEERQRGNFPDRFSGHQFPNYSSELNVNALLLGDSALYLCASTDSARGSDTQYFGPGTRLTVL.

This clonotype was counted only a few times. J is TRBJ2-3 and V is TRBV4-1; a possible D gene is TRBD2 (5 bases). Per germline, CDR1 MGHRA and CDR2 YSYEKL. Trimming shortened V by 8 bases and J by 0 bases, and 12 bases separated the two germline ends. The CDR3 has 14 residues. CDR3 region: CASEAEPSTDTQYF. The CDR3 nucleotides read TGCGCCAGCGAAGCGGAGCCTAGCACAGATACGCAGTATTTT.

This clonotype was seen a few times. V is TRBV12-3 or TRBV12-4 and J is TRBJ1-2; no reliable D call. The CDR3 contains 11 residues. Trimming cost V 4 bases and J 8 bases, with 8 bases left between them. The CDR3 protein is CASSSGRGYTF. The CDR3 DNA is TGTGCCAGCAGTTCGGGCCGGGGCTACACCTTC.

This chain links TRBV6-1 with TRBJ2-1; 8 positions match TRBD1. The CDR3 spans 15 residues. After removal of 3 bases from V and 1 base from J, the junction contained 2 bases not matched to a gene. Germline assignment: CDR1 MNHNS and CDR2 SASEGT. CDR3 protein: CASSDRTGSYNEQFF. The CDR3 nucleotides read TGTGCCAGCAGTGACCGGACAGGGTCCTACAATGAGCAGTTCTTC.

This clonotype has a count of ten or more. CDR3 sequence reads: CASSYPTGNSYGYTF. Here the CDR3 DNA reads TGTGCCAGCAGCTACCCAACAGGGAATTCCTATGGCTACACCTTC. The V and J genes are TRBV7-6 and TRBJ1-2, with D perhaps matching TRBD1 (6 bases). The germline gives CDR1 SGHVS, CDR2 FNYEAQ. V was trimmed by 4 bases and J by 4 bases, leaving 16 bases between them. This CDR3 comprises 15 residues.

This clonotype has a single count. A much larger clone lies one base from this, so it may be a read error. This rearrangement joins TRBV7-8 to TRBJ2-4, with 7 bases matching TRBD1. Trimming removed 5 bases from V and 7 bases from J; junction bases left unmatched: 8. Germline-derived CDR1 and CDR2 are SGHVS and FQNEAQ. This CDR3 region has 14 residues. DNA of the CDR3: TGTGCCAGCAGCCCGATGGGACAGAGGAACATTCAGTACTTC. Translated, it gives CASSPMGQRNIQYF.

This clonotype came up a few times. The CDR3 nucleotides are TGCAGTGCTAGAGATCGGGGAACAGCGGAGACCCAGTACTTC. It is translated as CSARDRGTAETQYF. The chain is built from TRBV20-1 and TRBJ2-5; D is possibly TRBD2 (5 bases). The V end lost 0 bases, the J end lost 5 bases, and 13 bases lay between the germline ends. The CDR3 extends over 14 amino acids. The germline CDR1 and CDR2 sequences are DFQATT and SNEGSKA (reference sequence).

The sample holds many counts of this clonotype. The chain uses TRBV29-1 and TRBJ2-7; D may be TRBD1 (6 bases). This CDR3 has 17 residues. Trimming took off 7 bases at V and 5 bases at J, with 30 bases between the two ends. Per germline, CDR1 SQVTM and CDR2 ANQGSEA. CDR3 in DNA: TGCAGCGCACGCAACGACCCACAGGGCCGCCTACGGGACGAGCAGTACTTC. Encoded protein: CSARNDPQGRLRDEQYF.

V usage is TRBV19 and J usage is TRBJ2-2; D tentatively reads TRBD1 or TRBD2 (6 bases each). Deletions cut 7 bases from V and 7 bases from J, with 25 bases between. There are 17 residues in the CDR3. Germline-derived CDR1 and CDR2 are LNHDA and SQIVND (reference sequence). The CDR3 region is CASTPWRGATEGGELFF. For the CDR3, the DNA is TGTGCCAGTACCCCATGGAGGGGGGCGACGGAAGGCGGGGAGCTGTTTTTT.

The chain employs TRBV9 and TRBJ2-4, with D tentatively TRBD2 (6 bases). The end of the DNA fits TRBJ2-7 better, so the J call may be wrong. The germline CDR1 and CDR2 sequences are SGDLS and YYNGEE. The CDR3 totals 14 residues. The CDR3 loop is CASSVLGGNSEQYF. The CDR3 nucleotides are TGTGCCAGCAGCGTATTGGGGGGTAACTCCGAGCAGTACTTC.

Points on this clonotype: Sequence at one end of the junction differs from germline and may be a read error. The genes are TRBV5-1 and TRBJ2-5, with D uncertain. This CDR3 spans 11 amino acids. The V gene's germline CDR1 is SGHRS and CDR2 YFSETQ. The CDR3: CVSSEQETQYF. As DNA, the CDR3 is TGCGTCAGCAGCGAGCAGGAGACCCAGTACTTC.

The table lists this clonotype with a few counts. V and J are TRBV7-8 and TRBJ1-1, with D hard to call. Germline V gene data show CDR1 as SGHVS and CDR2 as FQNEAQ. This CDR3 is built from 15 residues. Between the trimmed V and J ends, which lost 5 bases and 10 bases, there was a span of 23 bases. The CDR3 loop reads CASSREAEVELLAFF. The CDR3 nucleotides read TGTGCCAGCAGCAGGGAGGCGGAAGTGGAGCTGTTAGCTTTCTTT.

Only one count was recorded for this clonotype. The chain has TRBV20-1 and TRBJ2-4; no reliable D call. The CDR3 spans 11 residues. V dropped 0 bases and J dropped 13 bases, with 10 bases sitting between them. Germline V lookup: CDR1 DFQATT, CDR2 SNEGSKA (reference sequence). CDR3 loop: CSAREHYGQYF. The CDR3 bases are TGCAGTGCTAGAGAACACTACGGGCAGTACTTC.

The chain uses TRBV5-1 and TRBJ1-1; D is possibly TRBD1 (5 bases). Germline assignment: CDR1 SGHRS and CDR2 YFSETQ. Trimming pared 1 base from V and 4 bases from J, leaving 23 bases between. The CDR3 is made up of 18 amino acids. CDR3 in amino acids: CASSLMVSGTLLSTEAFF. The CDR3 coding sequence is TGCGCCAGCAGCTTGATGGTATCGGGGACCCTCCTGAGCACTGAAGCTTTCTTT.

The chain couples TRBV5-8 to TRBJ1-2; no clear D. The ends were cut back, 4 bases at V and 3 bases at J, with 19 bases in the middle. This CDR3 is 16 amino acids long. CDR1 is SGHTS, CDR2 YDEGEE, per germline. DNA of the CDR3: TGTGCCAGCAGCCCGGGTCTCCGGCGAAAGGACTATGGCTACACCTTC. Amino acids: CASSPGLRRKDYGYTF.

This clonotype was picked up a small number of times. In DNA form, the CDR3 reads TGCGCCAGCACCTCCAACAGGGTCCAGTACTTC. It codes for CASTSNRVQYF. The V gene is TRBV10-2, the J gene TRBJ2-5; possibly TRBD1 for D (6 bases). V shed 7 bases and J shed 10 bases, with 13 bases lying between them. Per the germline V gene, CDR1 is WSHSY and CDR2 is SAAADI. This CDR3 comprises 11 residues.

The chain carries TRBV20-1 and TRBJ1-6; D unclear. The germline V gene encodes CDR1 DFQATT and CDR2 SNEGSKA (reference sequence). This CDR3 is 16 amino acids long. Trimming stripped 6 bases from V and 0 bases from J, with 15 bases between. Here the CDR3 DNA reads TGCAGTGCACATTTGGCGGGTTCCTCCTATAATTCACCCCTCCACTTT. Encoded protein: CSAHLAGSSYNSPLHF.

This clonotype appeared a few times. This chain links TRBV12-3 or TRBV12-4 with TRBJ2-1, with D tentatively TRBD1 (6 bases). The CDR3 loop spans 17 amino acids. With 1 base removed from V and 9 bases from J, the gap between germline ends came to 22 bases. CDR3 protein: CASSLEGHDLRAIEQFF. In DNA, the CDR3 is TGTGCCAGCAGTTTAGAGGGACACGATCTTCGGGCGATTGAGCAGTTCTTC.

This clonotype has more than one count but fewer than ten. The chain is built from TRBV29-1 and TRBJ2-5, with D perhaps matching TRBD1 or TRBD2 (5 bases each). The CDR3 spans 14 residues. V gave up 3 bases and J gave up 2 bases, with 13 bases separating them. Per the germline V gene, CDR1 is SQVTM and CDR2 is ANQGSEA. CDR3 nucleotide sequence: TGCAGCGTTGACGCCGCCTGGGGGCAAGAGACCCAGTACTTC. It encodes CSVDAAWGQETQYF.

This clonotype was observed a handful of times. The chain carries TRBV4-1 and TRBJ2-5; TRBD2 is a possible D gene (6 bases). V was pared by 0 bases and J by 5 bases, with 13 bases between. Germline CDR1 MGHRA, CDR2 YSYEKL. CDR3 length: 15 residues. Written as DNA, the CDR3 is TGCGCCAGCAGCCAAGATAGGGCTAGCGTGGAGACCCAGTACTTC. Its translation is CASSQDRASVETQYF.

This clonotype was counted only a few times. The V gene is TRBV20-1, the J gene TRBJ2-1; 13 bases line up with TRBD2. CDR1 DFQATT and CDR2 SNEGSKA come from the germline V gene (reference sequence). This CDR3 comprises 16 residues. Unmatched junction bases numbered 9, after V lost 0 bases and J lost 10 bases. Here the CDR3 DNA reads TGCAGTGCTAGAGACCTGGGACTAGCGGGGATGGGCGAGCAGTTCTTC. Translating it yields CSARDLGLAGMGEQFF.

V gene TRBV7-3 combines with J gene TRBJ2-3; a possible D gene is TRBD2 (7 bases). CDR3 size: 17 residues. V was trimmed by 1 base and J by 0 bases, leaving 14 bases between them. Germline CDR1 and CDR2: SGHTA and FQGTGA. CDR3 DNA sequence: TGTGCCAGCAGCTTAAGGGGGGGCGGGCTAAGCACAGATACGCAGTATTTT. The encoded protein is CASSLRGGGLSTDTQYF.

This clonotype came up a few times. The J gene is TRBJ1-2, the V gene TRBV20-1, with D tentatively TRBD1 (5 bases). V lost 4 bases and J 4 bases, leaving 10 bases between the germline ends. Germline lookup yields CDR1 DFQATT and CDR2 SNEGSKA (reference sequence). The CDR3 sequence is 12 residues long. The CDR3 is CSATGTSYGYTF. Written as DNA, the CDR3 is TGCAGTGCTACCGGGACCTCCTATGGCTACACCTTC.

The CDR3 nucleotides are TGCGCCAGCAGCTTGGGCAGGGGGCGAGAAGAGACCCAGTACTTC. The encoded protein is CASSLGRGREETQYF. The J gene is TRBJ2-7, the V gene TRBV5-1; TRBD1 agrees at 8 bases. The J call is uncertain, as TRBJ2-5 better fits the DNA end. Looked up from germline, CDR1 is SGHRS and CDR2 is YFSETQ. This CDR3 is 15 amino acids long.

The gene calls are TRBV4-1 and TRBJ2-2; 10 bases agree with TRBD1. Looked up from germline, CDR1 is MGHRA and CDR2 is YSYEKL. With 5 bases clipped from V and 3 bases from J, the junction kept 6 bases outside the gene matches. CDR3 size: 16 residues. The CDR3 reads CASSDRTGGDTGELFF. CDR3 DNA sequence: TGCGCCAGCAGCGATCGGACAGGGGGAGACACCGGGGAGCTGTTTTTT.